This TCR beta chain was retrieved from a study of blood T cell repertoires in COVID-19. This clone was counted between two and nine times. The same CDR3 is also encoded by other DNA sequences in this sample. Clones were sequenced by immunoSEQ multiplex PCR, and TCRdb holds only the in-frame ones, with some missing. The sample holds some 350,000 clones; roughly 87% are singletons and the top ten take 2.5% to 3%. Germline CDR1 and CDR2: MDHEN and SYDVKM. Deletions cut 6 bases from V and 5 bases from J, with 7 bases between. CDR3 length: 12 residues. Cohort 3 donors were reported recovered after two negative PCRs, clearance, or symptom resolution.

This TCR came from a woman younger than 45 who had recovered from COVID-19. The J gene is TRBJ1-4, the V gene TRBV28; D not resolved. Sequencing input: PBMCs or T cells enriched from blood (not recorded which). CDR3 protein: CASSFSNEKLFF. The CDR3 region has the DNA TGTGCCAGCAGCTTCTCGAATGAAAAACTGTTTTTT.